Included here is one TCR beta chain sequence, with context. With 7 bases clipped from V and 3 bases from J, the junction kept 9 bases outside the gene matches. The CDR3 runs 15 residues. Germline V gene sequence: CDR1 MDHEN, CDR2 SYDVKM. The data originate from a study of blood T cell repertoires in COVID-19. In the original analysis: Counts of nucleated cells, estimated from reference gene primer amplification, were obtained. Profiled with immunoSEQ multiplex PCR; TCRdb holds only in-frame clones, not every one. V and J calls and clone size follow that table, whereas D and trimming were derived from the DNA. The sample has approximately 94,000 clones, 85% to 90% seen once; the top ten hold roughly 12%.

The gene calls are TRBV28 and TRBJ2-3; 8 bases map to TRBD2. The receptor was derived from a human donor in a cohort sampled during active COVID-19. The specimen was peripheral blood. In DNA, the CDR3 is TGTGCCAGCACCAAAGCGGGGGACCTTACAGATACGCAGTATTTT. Its protein is CASTKAGDLTDTQYF.